This TCR beta chain was recovered during a study of shared clonotypes between healthy human individuals. Trimming took off 8 bases at V and 0 bases at J, with 16 bases between the two ends. CDR1 SQVTM and CDR2 ANQGSEA come from the germline V gene. CDR3 length: 14 amino acids. Method: immunoSEQ multiplex PCR; TCRdb's copy keeps in-frame clones and lacks some. The table includes millions of clones, approximately 93% detected once. Sequencing used naive CD4+ T cells from PBMCs. Subset defined: CD45RA+ positively selected. This receptor was obtained from a man aged 18 to 30 in good health. Some clones in this sample may be carry-over from other donors' samples. This chain connects TRBV29-1 to TRBJ1-1; maybe TRBD1 (5 bases). Here the CDR3 DNA reads TGCAGCATCGGGGCAGGGCCGATGAACACTGAAGCTTTCTTT. This encodes CSIGAGPMNTEAFF. Filled out from reference TRBV29-1 and TRBJ1-1, the complete variable domain reads SAVISQKPSRDICQRGTSLTIQCQVDSQVTMMFWYRQQPGQSLTLIATANQGSEATYESGFVIDKFPISRPNLTFSTLTVSNMSPEDSSIYLCSIGAGPMNTEAFFGQGTRLTVV.